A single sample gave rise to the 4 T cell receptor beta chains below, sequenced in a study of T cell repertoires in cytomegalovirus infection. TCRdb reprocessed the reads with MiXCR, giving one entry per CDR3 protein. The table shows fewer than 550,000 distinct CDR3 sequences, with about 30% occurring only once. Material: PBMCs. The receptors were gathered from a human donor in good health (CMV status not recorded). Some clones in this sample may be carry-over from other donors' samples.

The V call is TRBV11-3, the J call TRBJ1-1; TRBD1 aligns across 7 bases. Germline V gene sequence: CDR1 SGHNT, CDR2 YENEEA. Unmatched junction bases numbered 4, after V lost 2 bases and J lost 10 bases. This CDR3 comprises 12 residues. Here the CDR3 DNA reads TGTGCCAGCAGCTTAAATTCAGGGGGAGCTTTCTTT. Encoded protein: CASSLNSGGAFF.

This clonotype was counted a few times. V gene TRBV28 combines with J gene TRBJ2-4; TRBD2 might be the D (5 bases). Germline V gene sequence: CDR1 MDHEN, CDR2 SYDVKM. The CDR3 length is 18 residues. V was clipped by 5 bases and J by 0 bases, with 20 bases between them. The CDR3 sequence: CASSPQNLAGLAKNIQYF. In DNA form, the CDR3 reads TGTGCCAGCAGTCCCCAGAATTTGGCGGGTCTAGCCAAAAACATTCAGTACTTC.

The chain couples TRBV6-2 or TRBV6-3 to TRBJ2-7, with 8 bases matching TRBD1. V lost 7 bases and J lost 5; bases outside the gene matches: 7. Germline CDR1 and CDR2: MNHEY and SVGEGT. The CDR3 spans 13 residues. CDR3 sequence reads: CASMWTGSHEQYF. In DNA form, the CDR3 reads TGTGCCAGCATGTGGACAGGGAGCCACGAGCAGTACTTC.

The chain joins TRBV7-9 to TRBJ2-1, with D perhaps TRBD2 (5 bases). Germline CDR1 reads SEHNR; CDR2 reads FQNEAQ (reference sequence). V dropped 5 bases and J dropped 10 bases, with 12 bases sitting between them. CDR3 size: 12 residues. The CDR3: CASSPSGYEQFF. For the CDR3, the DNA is TGTGCCAGCAGCCCCAGCGGCTACGAGCAGTTCTTC.